These T cell receptor beta chains were read from a single sample in a study of blood T cell repertoires in COVID-19. The method was immunoSEQ multiplex PCR; TCRdb's version includes in-frame clones alone and lacks a portion of them. This table holds more than 300,000 clones, 80% to 90% found once. Sequenced: peripheral blood. These receptors were obtained from a young woman with COVID-19, enrolled during active disease. Both conserved end residues are part of each CDR3. A D gene is named only where the DNA matches it firmly. For some rows the clone size is stated as once, few or many, or as a class when expanded; others skip it.

j_gene: TRBJ2-7
abundance: -
d_gene: TRBD2
v_gene: TRBV4-2
CDR3aa: CASSPGLAGVSEQYF
CDR3nt: TGTGCCAGCAGCCCCGGACTAGCGGGAGTGAGCGAGCAGTACTTC

j_gene: TRBJ1-1
abundance: -
d_gene: -
v_gene: TRBV6-5
CDR3aa: CASVRPGGAKEAFF
CDR3nt: TGTGCCAGCGTAAGGCCGGGGGGGGCGAAAGAAGCTTTCTTT

j_gene: TRBJ1-5
abundance: once
d_gene: TRBD1
v_gene: TRBV27
CDR3aa: CASRNRTGYRQPQHF
CDR3nt: TGTGCCAGCAGAAATCGGACAGGTTATCGACAGCCCCAGCATTTT

j_gene: TRBJ2-3
abundance: -
d_gene: -
v_gene: TRBV29-1
CDR3aa: CSVFGLSTDTQYF
CDR3nt: TGCAGCGTGTTTGGGCTCTCCACAGATACGCAGTATTTT

j_gene: TRBJ2-4
abundance: -
d_gene: -
v_gene: TRBV7-7
CDR3aa: CASSPRDIARHLAKNIQYF
CDR3nt: TGTGCTAGCAGCCCCCGGGACATCGCCCGACATTTAGCCAAAAACATTCAGTACTTC

j_gene: TRBJ2-3
abundance: once
d_gene: -
v_gene: TRBV18
CDR3aa: CASSSGTDTQYF
CDR3nt: TGTGCCAGCTCTAGCGGTACAGATACGCAGTATTTT

j_gene: TRBJ2-7
abundance: -
d_gene: -
v_gene: TRBV11-2
CDR3aa: CASSRLVGASYEQYF
CDR3nt: TGTGCCAGCAGCCGTTTAGTAGGAGCGTCCTACGAGCAGTACTTC

j_gene: TRBJ1-5
abundance: few
d_gene: -
v_gene: TRBV28
CDR3aa: CASSPESNQPQHF
CDR3nt: TGTGCCAGCAGCCCGGAGAGCAATCAGCCCCAGCATTTT

j_gene: TRBJ2-7
abundance: -
d_gene: TRBD1
v_gene: TRBV27
CDR3aa: CASSSAGTGAEQYF
CDR3nt: TGTGCCAGCAGTTCCGCCGGGACAGGGGCCGAGCAGTACTTC

j_gene: TRBJ2-7
abundance: -
d_gene: -
v_gene: TRBV25-1
CDR3aa: CASSVRSYEQYF
CDR3nt: TGTGCCAGCAGTGTGCGGTCCTACGAGCAGTACTTC

j_gene: TRBJ2-6
abundance: many
d_gene: -
v_gene: TRBV7-2
CDR3aa: CASSFSQAGANVLTF
CDR3nt: TGTGCCAGCAGCTTTTCCCAGGCTGGGGCCAACGTCCTGACTTTC

j_gene: TRBJ2-2
abundance: -
d_gene: TRBD2
v_gene: TRBV6-2/TRBV6-3
CDR3aa: CASSGASGHYKWNTGELFF
CDR3nt: TGTGCCAGCAGTGGAGCTAGCGGCCACTATAAATGGAACACCGGGGAGCTGTTTTTT

j_gene: TRBJ2-3
abundance: -
d_gene: -
v_gene: TRBV7-6
CDR3aa: CASSSDAGSVDTQYF
CDR3nt: TGTGCCAGCAGCTCAGATGCAGGATCGGTAGATACGCAGTATTTT

j_gene: TRBJ2-7
abundance: -
d_gene: TRBD1
v_gene: TRBV5-4
CDR3aa: CASSSGQGIHEQYF
CDR3nt: TGTGCCAGCAGCTCCGGACAGGGCATCCACGAGCAGTACTTC

j_gene: TRBJ2-1
abundance: -
d_gene: TRBD2
v_gene: TRBV4-3
CDR3aa: CASSQVREAYNEQFF
CDR3nt: TGCGCCAGCAGCCAAGTGCGGGAGGCCTACAATGAGCAGTTCTTC

j_gene: TRBJ1-5
abundance: once
d_gene: TRBD1
v_gene: TRBV19
CDR3aa: CASNDQGGQPQHF
CDR3nt: TGTGCCAGTAACGATCAGGGGGGACAGCCCCAGCATTTT

j_gene: TRBJ2-2
abundance: -
d_gene: -
v_gene: TRBV27
CDR3aa: CASSLSNREYNTGELFF
CDR3nt: TGTGCCAGCAGTTTATCGAACAGGGAGTATAACACCGGGGAGCTGTTTTTT

j_gene: TRBJ2-3
abundance: -
d_gene: TRBD1
v_gene: TRBV10-1
CDR3aa: CASSDTPGTGSTDTQYF
CDR3nt: TGCGCCAGCAGTGATACCCCCGGGACAGGGAGCACAGATACGCAGTATTTT

j_gene: TRBJ1-6
abundance: once
d_gene: -
v_gene: TRBV6-5
CDR3aa: CASSFSSYNSPLHF
CDR3nt: TGTGCCAGCAGTTTTAGCTCCTATAATTCACCCCTCCACTTT

j_gene: TRBJ1-5
abundance: -
d_gene: -
v_gene: TRBV6-2/TRBV6-3
CDR3aa: CASSYPDSRMQPQHF
CDR3nt: TGTGCCAGCAGTTACCCGGACTCCCGTATGCAGCCCCAGCATTTT

j_gene: TRBJ1-4
abundance: -
d_gene: -
v_gene: TRBV5-1
CDR3aa: CASSLAAGALGEKLFF
CDR3nt: TGCGCCAGCAGCTTGGCAGCGGGGGCGCTTGGAGAAAAACTGTTTTTT

j_gene: TRBJ2-2
abundance: few
d_gene: TRBD1
v_gene: TRBV24-1
CDR3aa: CATSDLIQGAGELFF
CDR3nt: TGTGCCACCAGTGATTTGATACAGGGGGCCGGGGAGCTGTTTTTT

j_gene: TRBJ2-7
abundance: -
d_gene: -
v_gene: TRBV13
CDR3aa: CASSLGQNTYEQYF
CDR3nt: TGTGCCAGCAGCTTAGGGCAGAATACCTACGAGCAGTACTTC

j_gene: TRBJ2-1
abundance: -
d_gene: -
v_gene: TRBV29-1
CDR3aa: CSVVPVYNEQFF
CDR3nt: TGCAGCGTTGTCCCAGTATACAATGAGCAGTTCTTC

j_gene: TRBJ1-2
abundance: -
d_gene: TRBD1
v_gene: TRBV5-3
CDR3aa: CARRPGQEGTNYGYTF
CDR3nt: TGTGCCAGAAGACCGGGACAGGAGGGGACCAACTATGGCTACACCTTC

j_gene: TRBJ2-5
abundance: -
d_gene: TRBD2
v_gene: TRBV7-8
CDR3aa: CASSLELAGGETQYF
CDR3nt: TGTGCCAGCAGCTTGGAACTAGCGGGGGGGGAGACCCAGTACTTC

j_gene: TRBJ2-5
abundance: -
d_gene: TRBD1
v_gene: TRBV4-2
CDR3aa: CASSPAGTGETQYF
CDR3nt: TGTGCCAGCAGCCCAGCCGGGACAGGGGAGACCCAGTACTTC

j_gene: TRBJ2-7
abundance: few
d_gene: -
v_gene: TRBV4-3
CDR3aa: CASSRPGNSPKPRGNYEQYF
CDR3nt: TGCGCCAGCAGCCGTCCTGGGAACAGCCCGAAACCGCGGGGTAACTACGAGCAGTACTTC

j_gene: TRBJ2-7
abundance: many
d_gene: TRBD2
v_gene: TRBV9
CDR3aa: CASSGGLDPSYEQYF
CDR3nt: TGTGCCAGCAGCGGAGGACTAGACCCCTCCTACGAGCAGTACTTC

j_gene: TRBJ2-3
abundance: once
d_gene: TRBD2
v_gene: TRBV28
CDR3aa: CASREGTTSDTQYF
CDR3nt: TGTGCCAGCAGAGAGGGGACTACCTCAGATACGCAGTATTTT

j_gene: TRBJ2-5
abundance: once
d_gene: -
v_gene: TRBV5-6
CDR3aa: CASNQKVSGRETQYF
CDR3nt: TGTGCCAGCAACCAAAAGGTGTCAGGGCGGGAGACCCAGTACTTC